This TCR beta chain is from a study of blood T cells in healthy people across ages. The CDR3 totals 12 residues. CDR1 and CDR2 from the germline V gene are SGHRS and YFSETQ. Trimming left V 4 bases short and J 12 bases short, with 14 bases between. As concerns this clonotype: This could be a read error, since a much larger clone is one nucleotide away.

Sample-barcoded 5' priming and a J-beta primer mix drove a second PCR of roughly 7 to 11 cycles. TCRdb itself ran the 5' RACE reads through MiXCR, one entry per CDR3 protein. The sample records 800,000 to 950,000 distinct CDR3 sequences, approximately 35% being singletons. This receptor was identified in a man aged 18 to 30 in good health. Specimen: blood. V usage is TRBV5-1 and J usage is TRBJ2-1; TRBD1 or TRBD2 may be the D gene (5 bases each). The CDR3 nucleotides read TGCGCCAGCAGCCCCGCTGGGGGTGGGCAGTTCTTC. This encodes CASSPAGGGQFF.